Presented here are 18 T cell receptor beta chains from one specimen sequenced in a study of blood T cell repertoires in COVID-19 (dated by TCRdb to about 2020). The library was built by means of the immunoSEQ multiplex PCR assay. TCRdb obtained this table from immuneACCESS and retained in-frame rearrangements with V and J assigned. These tables miss some clones; where compared with another copy, unresolved V genes account for less than half of the shortfall, and the remainder is unexplained. Across this sample there are 30,000 to 45,000 clones, with roughly 88% seen only once. About 11% of the sample lies in the top ten. The source material was peripheral blood. Receptors were obtained from a man aged 55 to 70 with active COVID-19.

The V gene is TRBV2, the J gene TRBJ2-2, with TRBD2 identical over 9 bases. CDR1 is SNHLY and CDR2 is FYNNEI in the germline V gene. V lost 5 bases and J lost 5; bases outside the gene matches: 3. The CDR3 spans 14 residues. The CDR3 region is CASSSLAGTGELFF. The CDR3, as DNA: TGTGCCAGCAGTTCTCTAGCGGGAACCGGGGAGCTGTTTTTT.

The V and J genes are TRBV7-9 and TRBJ2-1; 9 bases map to TRBD1. J lost 8 bases, V lost 4 bases, and 9 bases had no gene match. This CDR3 has 15 amino acids. In germline, CDR1 is SEHNR, CDR2 FQNEAQ (reference sequence). The CDR3 here is CASSSRGTGFDEQFF. For the CDR3, the DNA is TGTGCCAGCAGCTCCCGGGGGACAGGGTTCGATGAGCAGTTCTTC.

V is TRBV7-9 and J is TRBJ2-2, with D perhaps TRBD2 (5 bases). The germline V gene has CDR1 SEHNR and CDR2 FQNEAQ (reference sequence). CDR3 length equals 14 residues. V lost 5 bases, J lost 8 bases, and 15 bases lay in between. The CDR3 DNA reads as TGTGCCAGCAGCGCCCTTGTTGGGGAGGGGGAGCTGTTTTTT. Protein sequence: CASSALVGEGELFF.

This clone appeared once. V usage is TRBV15 and J usage is TRBJ2-7, with 11 bases that match TRBD2. Germline V gives CDR1 LNHNV, CDR2 YYDKDF (reference sequence). The V gene end was trimmed by 3 bases and the J gene end by 4 bases; junction bases not matched to a gene: 11. The CDR3 sequence is 17 residues long. CDR3 nucleotides: TGTGCCACCAGCAGTACCTTGACTAGCGGGGTCTGGTACGAGCAGTACTTC. The encoded protein is CATSSTLTSGVWYEQYF.

This chain joins TRBV28 and TRBJ1-2; D is ambiguous. The V end was cut by 2 bases, the J end by 6 bases, with 7 bases between. This CDR3 has 12 amino acids. CDR1 is MDHEN, CDR2 SYDVKM, per germline. The CDR3 DNA follows: TGTGCCAGCAGTTTAGGAGGCGATGGCTACACCTTC. Residues: CASSLGGDGYTF.

The rearrangement joins TRBV4-1 to TRBJ1-4; D might be TRBD1 (6 bases). The V and J ends lost 3 bases and 1 base respectively, with 12 bases between them. Germline V gene lookup returns CDR1 MGHRA and CDR2 YSYEKL. The CDR3 totals 16 residues. The CDR3 region has the DNA TGCGCCAGCAGCCATTCGGGACACCAAACTAATGAAAAACTGTTTTTT. It encodes CASSHSGHQTNEKLFF.

In regard to this clone: Other DNA sequences in the same sample also yield this CDR3. This chain connects TRBV5-6 to TRBJ2-5, with no clear D. Trimming removed 4 bases at V and 4 bases at J, with 5 bases between. The CDR3 contains 11 residues. Germline V CDR1 and CDR2: SGHDT, YYEEEE. CDR3 coding DNA: TGTGCCAGCAGCCGCGGAGAGACCCAGTACTTC. Amino acid sequence: CASSRGETQYF.

The chain is built from TRBV2 and TRBJ2-3; D may be TRBD1 (5 bases). Germline assignment: CDR1 SNHLY and CDR2 FYNNEI. Trimming removed 4 bases from V and 4 bases from J, with 12 bases in between. CDR3 length equals 14 residues. CDR3 region: CASSGRQGPDTQYF. The CDR3 bases are TGTGCCAGCAGTGGTAGGCAGGGTCCAGATACGCAGTATTTT. The entire variable domain, with the rest obtained from reference TRBV2 and TRBJ2-3, is as follows: EPEVTQTPSHQVTQMGQEVILRCVPISNHLYFYWYRQILGQKVEFLVSFYNNEISEKSEIFDDQFSVERPDGSNFTLKIRSTKLEDSAMYFCASSGRQGPDTQYFGPGTRLTVL.

The chain couples TRBV25-1 to TRBJ2-3; D may be TRBD2 (5 bases). Germline-derived CDR1 and CDR2 are MGHDK and SYGVNS. The CDR3 spans 14 residues. The germline V and J ends were trimmed by 3 bases and 5 bases, with 12 bases remaining between them. In DNA, the CDR3 is TGTGCCAGCAGTGATAGGGCTAGCCTAGATACGCAGTATTTT. It is translated as CASSDRASLDTQYF.

This clone was seen a handful of times. The CDR3 loop is CASSLDAGGTEAFF. The CDR3, as DNA: TGTGCCAGCAGCTTGGATGCAGGGGGCACTGAAGCTTTCTTT. This chain connects TRBV5-4 to TRBJ1-1; 7 bases align to TRBD1. The germline V gene has CDR1 SGHNT and CDR2 YYREEE (reference sequence). This CDR3 region has 14 residues. V shed 0 bases and J 4 bases; nucleotides not matched to a gene: 3.

V is TRBV6-6 and J is TRBJ2-2, with D maybe TRBD2 (5 bases). Germline V lookup: CDR1 MNHNY, CDR2 SVGAGI (reference sequence). V lost 1 base and J lost 4, with 13 bases in between. This CDR3 is built from 16 residues. CDR3: CASSYFSPGSTGELFF. The CDR3 DNA is TGTGCCAGCAGTTACTTCTCCCCGGGATCCACCGGGGAGCTGTTTTTT.

The chain joins TRBV6-5 to TRBJ2-7, with 10 bases aligning to TRBD2. The CDR3 is made up of 14 amino acids. With 8 bases clipped from V and 3 bases from J, the junction kept 7 bases outside the gene matches. Per the germline V gene, CDR1 is MNHEY and CDR2 is SVGAGI. In DNA, the CDR3 is TGTGCCAGCCAGTGGGCTAGCGGGAGCTACGAGCAGTACTTC. Amino acid sequence: CASQWASGSYEQYF.

V usage is TRBV6-5 and J usage is TRBJ1-3; D remains ambiguous. The CDR3 runs 14 residues. Germline values: CDR1 MNHEY, CDR2 SVGAGI. V was pared by 2 bases and J by 4 bases, with 9 bases between. CDR3 amino acids: CASSYGRSGNTIYF. The CDR3, as DNA: TGTGCCAGCAGTTACGGTAGATCGGGAAACACCATATATTTT.

V is TRBV5-1 and J is TRBJ2-5, with a possible D match to TRBD2 (6 bases). V was shortened by 3 bases and J by 5 bases, with 11 bases between the two germline ends. CDR3 length: 13 amino acids. The V gene's germline CDR1 is SGHRS and CDR2 YFSETQ. The CDR3 reads CASSSDGGETQYF. CDR3 coding DNA: TGCGCCAGCAGCTCGGACGGAGGGGAGACCCAGTACTTC.

The chain couples TRBV27 to TRBJ2-3, with 7 bases aligning to TRBD1. Unmatched junction bases numbered 10, after V lost 7 bases and J lost 6 bases. This CDR3 is built from 14 residues. Germline values: CDR1 MNHEY, CDR2 SMNVEV (reference sequence). The CDR3 DNA reads TGTGCCAGCAACAGGGGTGAGCCATATGATACGCAGTATTTT. Translating it yields CASNRGEPYDTQYF.

V gene TRBV7-9 combines with J gene TRBJ1-1; 8 nucleotides agree with TRBD1. Germline CDR1 is SEHNR and CDR2 is FQNEAQ (reference sequence). CDR3 length: 17 amino acids. J lost 0 bases, V lost 0 bases, and 6 bases had no gene match. The CDR3 protein is CASSLAPGQAMNTEAFF. The CDR3 nucleotides read TGTGCCAGCAGCTTAGCCCCGGGACAGGCGATGAACACTGAAGCTTTCTTT.

The chain joins TRBV27 to TRBJ1-6, with D possibly matching TRBD1 (5 bases). Germline V lookup: CDR1 MNHEY, CDR2 SMNVEV (reference sequence). The CDR3 spans 16 residues. Trimming removed 2 bases from V and 8 bases from J, with 16 bases in between. DNA for the CDR3: TGTGCCAGCAGTTTAAGGCCGTGGGGCGGTGATTCACCCCTCCACTTT. Translated: CASSLRPWGGDSPLHF.

The V call is TRBV7-9, the J call TRBJ2-1; 9 positions agree with TRBD2. The germline V gene has CDR1 SEHNR and CDR2 FQNEAQ (reference sequence). V was pared by 4 bases and J by 9 bases, with 7 bases of the junction left unmatched. The CDR3 contains 14 residues. The CDR3 nucleotides read TGTGCCAGCAGCTCTGGGACTAGCCCAATTGAGCAGTTCTTC. It yields the protein CASSSGTSPIEQFF. Variable domain in full (rest from reference TRBV7-9 and TRBJ2-1): DTGVSQNPRHKITKRGQNVTFRCDPISEHNRLYWYRQTLGQGPEFLTYFQNEAQLEKSRLLSDRFSAERPKGSFSTLEIQRTEQGDSAMYLCASSSGTSPIEQFFGPGTRLTVL.